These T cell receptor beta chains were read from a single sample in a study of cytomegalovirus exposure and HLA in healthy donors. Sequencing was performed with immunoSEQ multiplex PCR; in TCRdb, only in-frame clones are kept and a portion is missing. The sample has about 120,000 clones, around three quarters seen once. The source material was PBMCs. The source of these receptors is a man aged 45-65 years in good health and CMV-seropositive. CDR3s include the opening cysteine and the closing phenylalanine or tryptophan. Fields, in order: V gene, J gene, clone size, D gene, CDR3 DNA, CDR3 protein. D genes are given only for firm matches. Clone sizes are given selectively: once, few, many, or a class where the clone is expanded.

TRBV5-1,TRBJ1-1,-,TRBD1,TGCGCCAGCAGCTTCGGGGACAGGGGAGGTGAAGCTTTCTTT,CASSFGDRGGEAFF
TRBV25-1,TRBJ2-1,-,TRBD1,TGTGCCAGCAGGGCCGGGACAGGAGCCTACAATGAGCAGTTCTTC,CASRAGTGAYNEQFF
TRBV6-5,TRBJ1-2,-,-,TGTGCCAGCGCCCTCGGAGGGTCCAGTGGCTACACCTTC,CASALGGSSGYTF
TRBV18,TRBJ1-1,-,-,TGTGCCAGCTCACCCCCAGGGAGGGTCACTGAAGCTTTCTTT,CASSPPGRVTEAFF
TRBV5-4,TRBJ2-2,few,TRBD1,TGTGCCAGCAGAACCGGGACAGGGAAGCCCGGGGAGCTGTTTTTT,CASRTGTGKPGELFF
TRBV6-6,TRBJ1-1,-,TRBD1,TGTGCCAGCAGGGGTACAGGGGGCGAAACTGAAGCTTTCTTT,CASRGTGGETEAFF
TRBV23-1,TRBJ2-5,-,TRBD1,TGCGCCAGCAGTCACTTCAACGACAGGGGGCCCGGGGAGACCCAGTACTTC,CASSHFNDRGPGETQYF
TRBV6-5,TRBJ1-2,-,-,TGTGCCAGCAGTTCCGGCGGTCAGGGAGGGTATGGCTACACCTTC,CASSSGGQGGYGYTF
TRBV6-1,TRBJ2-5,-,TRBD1,TGTGCCGGTCGTCGACAGGGGTACGAGACCCAGTACTTC,CAGRRQGYETQYF
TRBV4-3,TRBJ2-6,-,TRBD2,TGCGCCAGCAGCCAAGAGTGGTTCGGACTAGCGGGAGTTGGGGCCAACGTCCTGACTTTC,CASSQEWFGLAGVGANVLTF
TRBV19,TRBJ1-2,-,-,TGTGCCAGTAGCCCTGGGGACTTTTATGGCTACACCTTC,CASSPGDFYGYTF
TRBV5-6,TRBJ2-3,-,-,TGTGCCAGCAGCTTGGGTCGCACAGATGCGCAGTATTTT,CASSLGRTDAQYF
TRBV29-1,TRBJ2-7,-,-,TGCAGCGTTGGACGGGGTGAGGACGAGCAGTACTTC,CSVGRGEDEQYF
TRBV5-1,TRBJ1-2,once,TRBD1,TGCGCCAGCAGCACGGGGGTACAGGGGTATGGCTACACCTTC,CASSTGVQGYGYTF
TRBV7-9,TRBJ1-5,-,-,TGTGCCAGCAGCTTAGCGGAAAGGGGAAGCAATCAGCCCCAGCATTTT,CASSLAERGSNQPQHF
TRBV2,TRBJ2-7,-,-,TGTGCCAGCAGGCTAGCGTCCTACGAGCAGTACTTC,CASRLASYEQYF
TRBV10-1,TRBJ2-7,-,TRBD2,TGCGCCAGCTTGCTAGCGGGCCGGGGATGGACCTACGAGCAGTACTTC,CASLLAGRGWTYEQYF
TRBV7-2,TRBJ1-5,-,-,TGTGCCAGCAGCAACAGGTGGCAGCAGCCCCAGCATTTT,CASSNRWQQPQHF
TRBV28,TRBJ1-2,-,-,TGTGCCAGCAGCCCAGGGAGGGGCTACACCTTC,CASSPGRGYTF
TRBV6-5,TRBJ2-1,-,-,TGTGCCAGCAGTCCAGGGCTGGTCTACAATGAGCAGTTCTTC,CASSPGLVYNEQFF
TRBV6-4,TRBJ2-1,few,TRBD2,TGTGCCAGCAGTGAAGGCCGGGGGGGCCCAAATGAGCAGTTCTTC,CASSEGRGGPNEQFF
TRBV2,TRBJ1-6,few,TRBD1,TGTGCCAGCAGCGCCGGACAGGGAAGCTCCTATAATTCGCCCCTCCACTTT,CASSAGQGSSYNSPLHF
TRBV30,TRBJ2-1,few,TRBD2,TGTGCCTGGAGTGTAATCGTGACTAGCGGGACTTCCTACAATGAGCAGTTCTTC,CAWSVIVTSGTSYNEQFF
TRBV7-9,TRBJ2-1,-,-,TGTGCCAGCAGCGACGGAAGGGGTAATGAGCAGTTCTTC,CASSDGRGNEQFF
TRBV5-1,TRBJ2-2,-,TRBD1,TGCGCCAGCAGCTTAACAGGGGGCTTCACCGGGGAGCTGTTTTTT,CASSLTGGFTGELFF
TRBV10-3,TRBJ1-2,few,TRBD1,TGTGCCATCAGTGAGGACAGGGGACGGGGCTACACCTTC,CAISEDRGRGYTF
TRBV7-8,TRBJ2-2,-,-,TGTGCCAGCAGCTTAGCGCCCGCGGCGGCCGGGGAGCTGTTTTTT,CASSLAPAAAGELFF
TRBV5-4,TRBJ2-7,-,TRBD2,TGTGCCAGCAGCTTGGCCGAGCTAGCGGGAGGTAAAGAGCAGTACTTC,CASSLAELAGGKEQYF